The 7 T cell receptor beta chains below were found in one sample sequenced in a study of cytomegalovirus exposure and HLA in healthy donors. With 60 Vbeta and 13 Jbeta primers, the PCR was carried out. Method: immunoSEQ multiplex PCR; TCRdb's copy keeps in-frame clones and lacks some. Of 95,000 to 100,000 clones in the sample, 78% were seen once. The sequenced sample consisted of PBMCs. Receptors were obtained from a woman aged 60-75 years in good health and CMV-seronegative.

This clone came up once. The chain is built from TRBV4-1 and TRBJ2-7, with D possibly matching TRBD1 (5 bases). The CDR3 is 16 residues long. V was shortened by 1 base and J by 7 bases, with 20 bases between the two germline ends. In germline, CDR1 is MGHRA, CDR2 YSYEKL. In DNA, the CDR3 is TGCGCCAGCAGCCAAGGTGGGGCTAGGATGTCGAGGGAGCAGTACTTC. The encoded protein is CASSQGGARMSREQYF.

The chain carries TRBV2 and TRBJ1-5; 9 positions agree with TRBD1. Germline-derived CDR1 and CDR2 are SNHLY and FYNNEI. The ends lost 3 bases at V and 7 bases at J; junction bases unmatched: 7. The CDR3 covers 15 residues. The CDR3 sequence is CASSEGTGTEQPQHF. The CDR3 DNA sequence: TGTGCCAGCAGTGAGGGGACAGGGACAGAGCAGCCCCAGCATTTT.

The chain couples TRBV29-1 to TRBJ1-1; 7 bases are shared with TRBD1. In germline, CDR1 is SQVTM, CDR2 ANQGSEA. There are 15 residues in the CDR3. V lost 6 bases, J lost 1 base, and 11 bases stayed unmatched. This CDR3 reads CSVGYRGSGNTEAFF. The CDR3 region has the DNA TGCAGCGTGGGATACAGGGGCTCGGGGAACACTGAAGCTTTCTTT.

V and J are TRBV6-5 and TRBJ2-5, with 9 bases that match TRBD1. The CDR3 has 16 amino acids. Per germline, CDR1 MNHEY and CDR2 SVGAGI. J gave up 5 bases and V 2 bases, and 9 bases lay outside the gene matches. CDR3 region: CASSYGTGYQGETQYF. CDR3 nucleotide sequence: TGTGCCAGCAGTTACGGGACAGGGTATCAGGGGGAGACCCAGTACTTC.

This clone was counted a single time. The V and J genes are TRBV7-8 and TRBJ2-3; 8 bases map to TRBD2. The CDR3 length is 16 residues. The germline V gene encodes CDR1 SGHVS and CDR2 FQNEAQ. V was pared by 6 bases and J by 6 bases, with 14 bases of the junction left unmatched. CDR3 DNA: TGTGCCAGCAGGGATCCGGGAGGGCCAACGGGCGATACGCAGTATTTT. Translating gives CASRDPGGPTGDTQYF. The whole variable domain, filled in from reference TRBV7-8 and TRBJ2-3, reads GAGVSQSPRYKVAKRGQDVALRCDPISGHVSLFWYQQALGQGPEFLTYFQNEAQLDKSGLPSDRFFAERPEGSVSTLKIQRTQQEDSAVYLCASRDPGGPTGDTQYFGPGTRLTVL.

V is TRBV18 and J is TRBJ1-1; perhaps TRBD1 as D (6 bases). Germline CDR1 reads KGHSH; CDR2 reads LQKENI. V was trimmed by 4 bases and J by 1 base, leaving 13 bases between them. The CDR3 sequence is 15 residues long. In DNA form, the CDR3 reads TGTGCCAGCTCACTACCAGGGGTGGGGAACACTGAAGCTTTCTTT. Translation: CASSLPGVGNTEAFF.

This clone was counted between two and nine times. The genes are TRBV12-5 and TRBJ1-5, with a possible D match to TRBD1 (6 bases). V gave up 4 bases and J gave up 12 bases, with 13 bases separating them. This CDR3 comprises 12 residues. Germline CDR1 reads LGHNT; CDR2 reads FRNRAP. This CDR3 reads CASGYTGRDQHF. The CDR3 DNA sequence: TGTGCTAGTGGTTATACAGGGAGGGACCAGCATTTT.